A selection of T cell receptor beta chains follows, all from one sample in a study of T cell repertoires in cytomegalovirus infection. These receptors lack a known antigen. TCRdb used MiXCR to reprocess the reads, holding one entry per CDR3 protein. The table includes 55,000 to 70,000 distinct CDR3 sequences, roughly 20% detected once. The sample taken for sequencing was PBMCs, sequenced either directly or after in vitro stimulation (not recorded which). Receptor source: a human donor in good health (CMV status not recorded). Some clones in this sample may be carry-over from other donors' samples. The CDR3 runs from the conserved cysteine through the conserved F or W. A D gene is named only where the DNA matches it firmly. Clone size is stated in some rows and not others, as once, few, many or a class when expanded.

clone_size	j_call	d_call	v_call	cdr3_aa	cdr3_nt
few	TRBJ2-6	.	TRBV5-4	CASSPEGPGANVLTF	TGTGCCAGCAGCCCGGAGGGGCCTGGGGCCAACGTCCTGACTTTC
few	TRBJ2-1	.	TRBV7-8	CASRSGRDWRSEQFF	TGTGCCAGCAGGTCCGGAAGGGACTGGAGAAGTGAGCAGTTCTTC
.	TRBJ2-7	TRBD1	TRBV5-6	CASSFGTGDYEQYF	TGTGCCAGCAGCTTCGGGACAGGGGACTACGAGCAGTACTTC
.	TRBJ2-1	.	TRBV29-1	CSVQGRNRNEQFF	TGCAGCGTTCAGGGGAGAAATAGGAATGAGCAGTTCTTC
.	TRBJ2-5	.	TRBV29-1	CSAKDDVVQETQYF	TGCAGCGCTAAGGACGACGTGGTCCAAGAGACCCAGTACTTC
many	TRBJ1-1	.	TRBV12-3/TRBV12-4	CASSLWGSSEAFF	TGTGCCAGCAGTTTATGGGGCTCATCGGAAGCTTTCTTT
.	TRBJ2-2	.	TRBV6-2/TRBV6-3	CASSQGFFYTGELFF	TGTGCCAGCAGCCAGGGGTTCTTTTACACCGGGGAGCTGTTTTTT
many	TRBJ1-6	.	TRBV4-3	CASSQEGWATDRGSPLHF	TGCGCCAGCAGCCAAGAGGGTTGGGCTACGGATCGGGGTTCACCCCTCCACTTT
.	TRBJ1-1	.	TRBV2	CASKWNMNTEAFF	TGTGCCAGCAAATGGAACATGAACACTGAAGCTTTCTTT
.	TRBJ2-3	TRBD1	TRBV5-4	CASILRQGDGTDTQYF	TGTGCCAGCATCCTTCGACAGGGGGACGGCACAGATACGCAGTATTTT
many	TRBJ2-1	.	TRBV7-2	CASGVDHSPYNEQFF	TGTGCCAGCGGCGTAGACCACTCCCCCTACAATGAGCAGTTCTTC
many	TRBJ1-1	.	TRBV12-3/TRBV12-4	CASSPREGKDTEAFF	TGTGCCAGCAGTCCCAGAGAGGGAAAGGACACTGAAGCTTTCTTT
many	TRBJ2-1	TRBD2	TRBV7-9	CASSRTSGSRRGNEQFF	TGTGCCAGCAGCCGGACTAGCGGGAGCAGGAGAGGCAATGAGCAGTTCTTC
few	TRBJ2-7	.	TRBV7-2	CASSLYPGEQYF	TGTGCCAGCAGCTTATATCCTGGGGAGCAGTACTTC
.	TRBJ2-1	.	TRBV20-1	CSARGEESYNEQFF	TGCAGTGCTAGAGGGGAGGAGTCCTACAATGAGCAGTTCTTC
many	TRBJ2-5	TRBD1	TRBV7-8	CASSRTGEETQYF	TGTGCCAGCAGCCGGACAGGGGAAGAGACCCAGTACTTC
many	TRBJ2-3	TRBD1	TRBV7-2	CASSLTGQDTDTQYF	TGTGCCAGCAGCCTGACGGGACAGGACACAGATACGCAGTATTTT
many	TRBJ1-5	TRBD1	TRBV27	CASSLSDRGNQPQHF	TGTGCCAGCAGTTTATCTGACAGGGGGAATCAGCCCCAGCATTTT
many	TRBJ2-3	.	TRBV28	CASSSGELGTDTQYF	TGTGCCAGCAGCTCAGGGGAGTTAGGCACAGATACGCAGTATTTT
.	TRBJ2-3	.	TRBV11-2	CASSLDYWKADHTDTQYF	TGTGCCAGCAGCTTAGATTATTGGAAGGCGGATCACACAGATACGCAGTATTTT
.	TRBJ1-1	.	TRBV24-1	CATPLGNTEAFF	TGTGCCACTCCCTTAGGGAACACTGAAGCTTTCTTT
many	TRBJ2-5	TRBD2	TRBV7-6	CASSFSSGPTPKRETQYF	TGTGCCAGCAGCTTTAGTAGCGGGCCCACCCCTAAGAGGGAGACCCAGTACTTC
.	TRBJ1-1	TRBD1	TRBV7-9	CASRPETGGFTEAFF	TGTGCCAGCAGGCCAGAGACAGGGGGCTTCACTGAAGCTTTCTTT
.	TRBJ2-2	TRBD2	TRBV4-2	CASSQVKRASGRELYTGELFF	TGTGCCAGCAGCCAAGTTAAGCGGGCTAGCGGGAGAGAGTTGTACACCGGGGAGCTGTTTTTT
few	TRBJ2-1	TRBD2	TRBV12-3/TRBV12-4	CASKVAGAMNEQFF	TGTGCCAGCAAGGTCGCGGGAGCAATGAATGAGCAGTTCTTC
few	TRBJ2-7	TRBD2	TRBV5-4	CASSRGTSGSSYEQYF	TGTGCCAGCAGCCGGGGGACTAGCGGGTCCTCCTACGAGCAGTACTTC
.	TRBJ1-3	.	TRBV9	CASSVGDTSSGNTIYF	TGTGCCAGCAGCGTAGGGGACACGAGCTCTGGAAACACCATATATTTT
many	TRBJ2-1	.	TRBV7-2	CASSLAPKRTSYEQFF	TGTGCCAGCAGCTTAGCGCCAAAAAGGACTTCCTATGAGCAGTTCTTC
many	TRBJ2-4	.	TRBV7-2	CASSFGRGDKNIQYF	TGTGCCAGCAGCTTTGGCAGGGGGGACAAAAACATTCAGTACTTC
.	TRBJ1-1	.	TRBV11-3	CASKGGRMNTEAFF	TGTGCCAGCAAGGGGGGACGGATGAACACTGAAGCTTTCTTT
many	TRBJ1-2	.	TRBV12-3/TRBV12-4	CASSLAGLPRSGYTF	TGTGCCAGCAGTTTAGCGGGCCTTCCTCGCAGTGGCTACACCTTC
many	TRBJ1-2	TRBD1	TRBV7-4	CASSLRDRGHSYGYTF	TGTGCCAGCAGCTTAAGGGACAGGGGGCATAGCTATGGCTACACCTTC
.	TRBJ1-1	.	TRBV6-2/TRBV6-3	CASSYTGNEAFF	TGTGCCAGCAGTTACACCGGGAATGAAGCTTTCTTT
.	TRBJ1-5	.	TRBV7-2	CASSLEWFSNQPQHF	TGTGCCAGCAGCTTAGAGTGGTTTAGCAATCAGCCCCAGCATTTT
.	TRBJ2-5	.	TRBV4-3	CASSQGDWTSQETQYF	TGCGCCAGCAGCCAAGGGGACTGGACAAGTCAAGAGACCCAGTACTTC
.	TRBJ2-7	TRBD2	TRBV7-2	CASSRRVAGGPGEQYF	TGTGCCAGCAGCCGTAGGGTAGCGGGGGGCCCCGGCGAGCAGTACTTC
.	TRBJ2-1	.	TRBV4-3	CASSQGHLRYNEQFF	TGCGCCAGCAGCCAAGGGCACCTGCGGTACAATGAGCAGTTCTTC
.	TRBJ1-5	.	TRBV15	CATSRERGSGGMDNQPQHF	TGTGCCACCAGCAGAGAAAGGGGGTCGGGGGGCATGGACAATCAGCCCCAGCATTTT
.	TRBJ1-4	.	TRBV5-4	CASSLAATNEKLFF	TGTGCCAGCAGCTTAGCCGCAACTAATGAAAAACTGTTTTTT
few	TRBJ1-5	.	TRBV20-1	CSARRDYSNQPQHF	TGCAGTGCTAGAAGGGACTATAGCAATCAGCCCCAGCATTTT
few	TRBJ1-5	.	TRBV7-9	CASSYGLRNQPQHF	TGTGCCAGCAGCTACGGGCTACGCAATCAGCCCCAGCATTTT
.	TRBJ2-6	.	TRBV6-5	CASSYGGSGANVLTF	TGTGCCAGCAGTTACGGGGGATCTGGGGCCAACGTCCTGACTTTC
few	TRBJ2-2	.	TRBV12-3/TRBV12-4	CASSLPGSGELFF	TGTGCCAGCAGTTTACCGGGATCCGGGGAGCTGTTTTTT
.	TRBJ1-3	.	TRBV7-9	CASSLVGGPTDGNTIYF	TGTGCCAGCAGCTTAGTAGGGGGACCTACAGATGGAAACACCATATATTTT
many	TRBJ2-2	TRBD2	TRBV7-2	CASSSGLAIGTGELFF	TGTGCCAGCAGCTCGGGACTAGCGATCGGCACCGGGGAGCTGTTTTTT
many	TRBJ1-4	TRBD1	TRBV2	CASSVGQREKLFF	TGTGCCAGCAGCGTGGGACAGCGGGAAAAACTGTTTTTT
.	TRBJ1-1	.	TRBV5-5	CASSLLWGGDTEAFF	TGTGCCAGCAGCTTGCTATGGGGTGGAGACACTGAAGCTTTCTTT
.	TRBJ2-1	.	TRBV2	CASSEEGYNEQFF	TGTGCCAGCAGTGAAGAAGGATACAATGAGCAGTTCTTC
once	TRBJ1-1	.	TRBV24-1	CATSDFLNTEAFF	TGTGCCACCAGTGATTTTCTCAACACTGAAGCTTTCTTT
.	TRBJ2-7	.	TRBV28	CASSSSPRDSSEQYF	TGTGCCAGCAGTAGCTCGCCCCGTGACAGTTCCGAGCAGTACTTC